The clone carrying this T cell receptor (beta chain) is labeled as large. Its antigen is undetermined. The sample is drawn from a study of PD-1 blockade in classical Hodgkin lymphoma. Overall study: Patients in the cohort were put on intravenous nivolumab, 3 mg/kg every 2 weeks. Study-level points and caveats: Baseline diversity in complete responders resembled that of newly diagnosed patients.

There was relapse after autologous stem cell transplantation in every patient, and there was variation in brentuximab vedotin exposure. The germline V and J ends were trimmed by 1 base and 2 bases, with 8 bases remaining between them. CDR3 length: 14 amino acids. Germline V gene sequence: CDR1 MNHNY, CDR2 SVGAGI (reference sequence). The data were produced by immunoSEQ multiplex PCR, yet TCRdb's version contains in-frame clones alone and is incomplete. Here the sample spans 50,000 to 85,000 clones, about two thirds being singletons. This sequence was found in a human donor with classical Hodgkin lymphoma. This specimen consisted of peripheral blood mononuclear cells (PBMCs), obtained before the second cycle of nivolumab. The chain uses TRBV6-6 and TRBJ2-5, with D maybe TRBD2 (5 bases). CDR3: CASSYWERQETQYF. In DNA form, the CDR3 reads TGTGCCAGCAGTTACTGGGAGCGACAAGAGACCCAGTACTTC.